This entry concerns a single T cell receptor beta chain. Its specificity is unknown. Germline V gene data show CDR1 as SGHAT and CDR2 as FQDESV (reference sequence). CDR3 length: 16 residues. The J segment lost 6 bases and the V segment lost 6 bases, leaving 16 bases of the junction unmatched. 13 Jbeta primers and 60 Vbeta primers were used for the PCR. Produced via immunoSEQ multiplex PCR; TCRdb's table is partial and in-frame only. The repertoire holds approximately 290,000 clones, about 80% seen once, with about 0.28% in the top ten. This sample was taken from a study of cytomegalovirus exposure and HLA in healthy donors. General study points: Earlier results showed most TCR beta V segments being productive about 90% or about 30% of the time. An observed cluster of highly shared sequence variants was recorded as a likely sequencing artifact.

This chain links TRBV11-1 with TRBJ2-7, with 8 bases lining up with TRBD2. This clonotype was sampled from a girl under 10 years old in good health and CMV-seronegative. The sample taken for sequencing was PBMCs. CDR3: CASRRFGLAMPGEQYF. CDR3 in DNA: TGTGCCAGCAGGAGATTCGGACTAGCCATGCCTGGCGAGCAGTACTTC.